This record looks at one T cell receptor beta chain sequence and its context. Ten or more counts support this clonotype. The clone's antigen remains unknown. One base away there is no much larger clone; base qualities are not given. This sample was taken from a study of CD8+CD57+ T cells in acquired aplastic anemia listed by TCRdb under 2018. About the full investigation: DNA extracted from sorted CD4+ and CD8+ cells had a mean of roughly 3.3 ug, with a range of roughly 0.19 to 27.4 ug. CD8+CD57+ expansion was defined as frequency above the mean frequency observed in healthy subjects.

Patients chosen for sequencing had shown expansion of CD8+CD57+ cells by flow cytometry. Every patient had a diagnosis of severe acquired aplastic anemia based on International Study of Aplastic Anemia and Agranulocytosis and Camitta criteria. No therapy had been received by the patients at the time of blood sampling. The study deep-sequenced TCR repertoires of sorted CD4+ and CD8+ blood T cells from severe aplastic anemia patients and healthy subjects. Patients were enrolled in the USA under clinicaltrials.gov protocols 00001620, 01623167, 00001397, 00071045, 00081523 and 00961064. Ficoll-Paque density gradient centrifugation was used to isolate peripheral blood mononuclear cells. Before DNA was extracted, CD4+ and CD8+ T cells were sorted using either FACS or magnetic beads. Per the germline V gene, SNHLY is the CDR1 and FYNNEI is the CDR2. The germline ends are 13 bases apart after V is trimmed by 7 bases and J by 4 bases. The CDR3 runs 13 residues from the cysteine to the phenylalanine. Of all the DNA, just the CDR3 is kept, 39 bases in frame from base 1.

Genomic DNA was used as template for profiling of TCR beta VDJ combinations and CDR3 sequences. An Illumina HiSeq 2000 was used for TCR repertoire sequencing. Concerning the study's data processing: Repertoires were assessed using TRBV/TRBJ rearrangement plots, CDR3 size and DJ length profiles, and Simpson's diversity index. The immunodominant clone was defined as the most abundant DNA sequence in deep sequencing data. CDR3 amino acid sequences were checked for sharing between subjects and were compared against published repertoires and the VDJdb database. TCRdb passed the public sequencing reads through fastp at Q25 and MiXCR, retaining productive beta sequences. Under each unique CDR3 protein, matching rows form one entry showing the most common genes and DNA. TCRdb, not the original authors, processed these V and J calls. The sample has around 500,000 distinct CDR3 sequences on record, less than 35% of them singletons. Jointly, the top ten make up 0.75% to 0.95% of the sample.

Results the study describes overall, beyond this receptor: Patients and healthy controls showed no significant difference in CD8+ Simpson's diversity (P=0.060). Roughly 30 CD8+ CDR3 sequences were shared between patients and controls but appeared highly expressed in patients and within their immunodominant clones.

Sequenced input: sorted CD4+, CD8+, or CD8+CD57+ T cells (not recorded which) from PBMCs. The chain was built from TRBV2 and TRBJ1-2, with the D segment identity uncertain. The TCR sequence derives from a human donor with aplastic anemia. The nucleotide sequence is TGTGCCAGCACCCGACTAGAGTCCTATGGCTACACCTTC. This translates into CASTRLESYGYTF.